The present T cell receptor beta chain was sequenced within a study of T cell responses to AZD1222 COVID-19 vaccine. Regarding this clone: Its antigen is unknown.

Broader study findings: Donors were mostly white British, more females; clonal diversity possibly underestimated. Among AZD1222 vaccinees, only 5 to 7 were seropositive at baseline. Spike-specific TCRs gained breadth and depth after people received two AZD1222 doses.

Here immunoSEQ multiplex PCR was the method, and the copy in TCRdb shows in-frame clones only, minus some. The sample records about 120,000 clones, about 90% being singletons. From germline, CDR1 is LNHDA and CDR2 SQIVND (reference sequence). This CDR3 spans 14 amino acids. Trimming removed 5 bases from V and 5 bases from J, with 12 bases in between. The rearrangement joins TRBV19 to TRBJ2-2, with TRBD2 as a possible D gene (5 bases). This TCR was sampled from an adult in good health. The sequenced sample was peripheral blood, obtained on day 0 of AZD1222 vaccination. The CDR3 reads CASSPGGWTGELFF. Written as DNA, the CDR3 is TGTGCCAGTAGTCCAGGAGGTTGGACCGGGGAGCTGTTTTTT.